The following is a T cell receptor beta chain sequence with its context. Its antigen remains unknown. CDR1 is SNHLY, CDR2 FYNNEI, per germline. V shed 3 bases and J shed 9 bases, with 24 bases lying between them. The CDR3 is made up of 17 amino acids. This sample stems from a study of T cell repertoires in cytomegalovirus infection. On the study more broadly: In public TCR beta signatures, there were indications of both CMV infection and matching HLA type.

Using its own MiXCR run on the reads, TCRdb lists one record per CDR3 protein. Of about 770,000 distinct CDR3 sequences in the sample, around 29% were seen once. The receptor was isolated from a human donor in good health (CMV status not recorded). Some clones in this sample may be carry-over from other donors' samples. Here the sequenced sample was cultured CD8+ T cells from PBMCs, taken from culture after CMV antigen stimulation. J is TRBJ1-3 and V is TRBV2; D may be TRBD1 (5 bases). Here the CDR3 reads CASSDTFGGTFGSTIYF. The CDR3 nucleotides read TGTGCCAGCAGTGATACGTTTGGGGGGACCTTCGGGAGCACCATATATTTT.